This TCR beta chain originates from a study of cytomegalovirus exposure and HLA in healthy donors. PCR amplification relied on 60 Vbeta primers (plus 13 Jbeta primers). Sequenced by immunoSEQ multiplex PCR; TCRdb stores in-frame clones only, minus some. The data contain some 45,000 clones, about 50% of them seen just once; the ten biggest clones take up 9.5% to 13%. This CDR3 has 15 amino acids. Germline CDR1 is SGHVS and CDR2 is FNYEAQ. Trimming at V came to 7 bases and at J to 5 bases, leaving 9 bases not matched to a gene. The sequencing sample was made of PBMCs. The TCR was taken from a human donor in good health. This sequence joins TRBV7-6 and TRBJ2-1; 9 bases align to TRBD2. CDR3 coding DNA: TGTGCCAGCACCACTAGCGGGCCCGCACACAATGAGCAGTTCTTC. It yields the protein CASTTSGPAHNEQFF. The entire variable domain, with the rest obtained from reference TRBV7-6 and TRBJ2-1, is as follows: GAGVSQSPRYKVTKRGQDVALRCDPISGHVSLYWYRQALGQGPEFLTYFNYEAQQDKSGLPNDRFSAERPEGSISTLTIQRTEQRDSAMYRCASTTSGPAHNEQFFGPGTRLTVL.